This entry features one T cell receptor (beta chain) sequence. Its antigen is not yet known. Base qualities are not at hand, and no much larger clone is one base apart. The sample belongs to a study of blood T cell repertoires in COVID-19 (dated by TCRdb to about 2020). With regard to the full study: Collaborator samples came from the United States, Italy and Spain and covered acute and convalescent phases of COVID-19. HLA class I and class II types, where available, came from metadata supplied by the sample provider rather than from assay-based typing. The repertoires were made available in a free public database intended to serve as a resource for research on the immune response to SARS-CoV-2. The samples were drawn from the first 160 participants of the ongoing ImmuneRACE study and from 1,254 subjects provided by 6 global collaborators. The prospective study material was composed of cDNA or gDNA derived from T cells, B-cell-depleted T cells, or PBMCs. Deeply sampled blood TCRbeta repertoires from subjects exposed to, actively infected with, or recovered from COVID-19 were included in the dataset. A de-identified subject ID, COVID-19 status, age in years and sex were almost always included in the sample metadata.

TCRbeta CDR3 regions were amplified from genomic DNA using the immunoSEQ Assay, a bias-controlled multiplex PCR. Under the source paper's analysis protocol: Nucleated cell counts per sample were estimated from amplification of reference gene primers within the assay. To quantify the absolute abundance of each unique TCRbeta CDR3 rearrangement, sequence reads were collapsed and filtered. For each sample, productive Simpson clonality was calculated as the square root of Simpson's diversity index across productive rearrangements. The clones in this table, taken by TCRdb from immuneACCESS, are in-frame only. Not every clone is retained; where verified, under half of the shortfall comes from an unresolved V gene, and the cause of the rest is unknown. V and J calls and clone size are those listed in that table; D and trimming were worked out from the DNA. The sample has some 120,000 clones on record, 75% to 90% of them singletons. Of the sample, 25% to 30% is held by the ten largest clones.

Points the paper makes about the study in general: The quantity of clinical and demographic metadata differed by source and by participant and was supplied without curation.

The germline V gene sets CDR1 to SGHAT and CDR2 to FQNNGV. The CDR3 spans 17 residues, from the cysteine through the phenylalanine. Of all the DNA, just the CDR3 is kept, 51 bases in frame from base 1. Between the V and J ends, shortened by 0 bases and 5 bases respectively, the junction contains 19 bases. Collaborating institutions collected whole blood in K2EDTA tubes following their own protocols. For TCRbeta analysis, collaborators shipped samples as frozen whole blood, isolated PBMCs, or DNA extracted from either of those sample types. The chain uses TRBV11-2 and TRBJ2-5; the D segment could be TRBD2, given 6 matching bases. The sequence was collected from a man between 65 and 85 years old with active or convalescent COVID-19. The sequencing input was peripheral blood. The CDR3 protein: CASSLDISAGQGETQYF. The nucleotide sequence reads TGTGCCAGCAGCTTAGATATAAGCGCGGGGCAGGGTGAGACCCAGTACTTC.